The sequence of this T cell receptor (beta chain) was determined in a study of T-cell memory formation after mild COVID-19. Germline CDR1 SGHRS, CDR2 YFSETQ. This CDR3 region has 14 residues. Between the trimmed V and J ends, which lost 0 bases and 5 bases, there was a span of 11 bases. A single record per CDR3 protein comes from TCRdb applying MiXCR to the 5' RACE reads. The sample has some 120,000 distinct CDR3 sequences, approximately 5.9% seen once. The material sequenced was PBMCs or a T cell subset sorted from them (not recorded which). The J gene is TRBJ2-5, the V gene TRBV5-1, with a weak D call TRBD2 (6 bases). The receptor comes from an adult woman who had mild COVID-19 (a few samples of this study predate the infection). Cell type and time point are not known. CDR3 loop: CASSLGGGGETQYF. Here the CDR3 DNA reads TGCGCCAGCAGCTTGGGAGGTGGAGGGGAGACCCAGTACTTC.